This T cell receptor (beta chain) was documented in a study of molecular identifiers for immune sequencing clone quantification. The CDR3 covers 16 residues. Germline V CDR1 and CDR2: LNHDA, SQIVND (reference sequence). The V and J ends lost 6 bases and 0 bases respectively, with 16 bases between them. As CD8+CD4-CCR7+CD45RA+ cells, naive CD8 T cells were sorted. For bulk TCR libraries, previously described methods and listed TCR primers were used. TCRdb called the PCR reads again in MiXCR, with one record for every CDR3 protein. The table has some 97,000 distinct CDR3 sequences, 24% seen once. This clonotype has a count of ten or more.

This TCR derives from a human donor in good health. Some libraries in this study had Jurkat cell RNA spiked in. The sequenced sample consisted of naive CD8+ T cells from blood, with Jurkat cell RNA spiked in. Documented subset: FACS-sorted CD8+CD4-CCR7+CD45RA+ naive T cells. The chain uses TRBV19 and TRBJ2-3, with D possibly being TRBD2 (6 bases). In nucleotides, the CDR3 is TGTGCCAGTAGAGGGGCGGGACCGACTAGCACAGATACGCAGTATTTT. Translating it yields CASRGAGPTSTDTQYF.